Below are 8 T cell receptor beta chains sequenced from a single sample in a study of blood T cells in healthy people across ages. Sample-barcoded 5' priming and a J-beta primer mix drove a second PCR of about 7 to 12 cycles. A single record per CDR3 protein comes from TCRdb applying MiXCR to the 5' RACE reads. The sample lists around 1,800,000 distinct CDR3 sequences; about two fifths were seen once. The sample comprised blood. These receptors all come from a human donor in good health.

This clonotype has just one count. The chain is built from TRBV2 and TRBJ1-2; no clear D gene. The germline V gene encodes CDR1 SNHLY and CDR2 FYNNEI. V was trimmed by 6 bases and J by 5 bases, leaving 10 bases between them. This CDR3 is built from 12 residues. DNA of the CDR3: TGTGCCAGCAGGGTGGGGTTTTATGGCTACACCTTC. Protein product: CASRVGFYGYTF.

Concerning this clonotype: A much larger clone is a single base away; this may be a read error. The missing conserved phenylalanine or tryptophan at the end of this CDR3 makes a read error likely. The rearrangement uses TRBV5-1 and TRBJ2-5; possible D gene TRBD2, 5 bases. The CDR3 is 13 residues long. V gave up 0 bases and J gave up 4 bases, with 7 bases separating them. Germline CDR1 reads SGHRS; CDR2 reads YFSETQ. CDR3 amino acids: CASSLVGAETQYL. CDR3 sequence (DNA): TGCGCCAGCAGCTTGGTGGGAGCAGAGACCCAGTACCTC.

This rearrangement joins TRBV7-2 to TRBJ1-1; D is unresolved. Trimming left V 5 bases short and J 5 bases short, with 12 bases between. The CDR3 is 13 residues long. Germline values: CDR1 SGHTA, CDR2 FQGNSA. The CDR3 region is CASSIGSGTEAFF. In DNA form, the CDR3 reads TGTGCCAGCAGCATAGGGAGTGGGACTGAAGCTTTCTTT.

This clonotype was observed a handful of times. The chain links TRBV5-1 to TRBJ2-1, with D perhaps matching TRBD1 (6 bases). CDR1 is SGHRS, CDR2 YFSETQ, per germline. V was pared by 4 bases and J by 10 bases, with 24 bases between. CDR3 length equals 16 residues. CDR3 sequence (DNA): TGCGCCAGCAGCCGGCGAACCAGGGGATCTTTTGGGGAGCAGTTCTTC. As protein: CASSRRTRGSFGEQFF.

Only a few counts were recorded for this clonotype. As DNA, the CDR3 is TGTGCCAGCAGCTTAGCGGTATCCGGACGGCGAAACTCCTACGAGCAGTACTTC. Protein sequence: CASSLAVSGRRNSYEQYF. The chain carries TRBV7-9 and TRBJ2-7; D not certain. Germline loops: CDR1 SEHNR, CDR2 FQNEAQ (reference sequence). This CDR3 region has 18 residues. Trimming took off 0 bases at V and 0 bases at J, with 18 bases between the two ends. Full variable domain (rest looked up from reference TRBV7-9 and TRBJ2-7): DTGVSQNPRHKITKRGQNVTFRCDPISEHNRLYWYRQTLGQGPEFLTYFQNEAQLEKSRLLSDRFSAERPKGSFSTLEIQRTEQGDSAMYLCASSLAVSGRRNSYEQYFGPGTRLTVT.

The CDR3 sequence is CASSQDGYNTNNEQFF. The CDR3 nucleotides read TGTGCCAGCAGCCAAGATGGCTACAACACCAACAATGAGCAGTTCTTC. J is TRBJ2-1 and V is TRBV3-1; D remains ambiguous. This CDR3 is built from 16 residues. Germline V gene sequence: CDR1 LGHDT, CDR2 YNNKEL (reference sequence). The V end was cut by 0 bases, the J end by 5 bases, with 14 bases between.

The genes are TRBV9 and TRBJ2-1; possibly TRBD1 or TRBD2 for D (5 bases each). This CDR3 is 16 amino acids long. The V gene's germline CDR1 is SGDLS and CDR2 YYNGEE. Trimming removed 3 bases at V and 0 bases at J, with 13 bases between. CDR3 nucleotide sequence: TGTGCCAGCAGCGCGGGGCCGAACCGCTCCTACAATGAGCAGTTCTTC. Its protein product is CASSAGPNRSYNEQFF.

This clonotype has at least ten counts. V and J are TRBV5-5 and TRBJ2-4, with D possibly matching TRBD2 (7 bases). The length of the CDR3 is 19 residues. V lost 4 bases and J 6 bases, leaving 29 bases between the germline ends. Germline values: CDR1 SGHKS, CDR2 YYEKEE (reference sequence). This CDR3 is CASSPPSGWGGGLGNIQYF. The CDR3 bases are TGTGCCAGCAGCCCCCCGAGCGGCTGGGGGGGGGGCCTAGGAAACATTCAGTACTTC.